Following are 14 T cell receptor beta chains from one sample sequenced in a study of T cells in Graves' hyperthyroidism and ophthalmopathy (dated by TCRdb to the late 2010s). Library generation was performed with multiplex PCR. Reads for this sample came from an Illumina HiSeq 2000. The TCR beta CDR3 regions were amplified from the RNA transcripts. A first-round RT-PCR of the TCR CDR3 used the HTBI primer set with the Qiagen OneStep RT-PCR kit. TCRdb's own reprocessing of the public reads used fastp at Q25 and MiXCR and kept productive beta chains. For every CDR3 protein sequence, its rows merge into one entry that carries the most common genes and DNA. Across this sample there are fewer than 500,000 distinct CDR3 sequences, with roughly 15% seen only once. The ten most abundant clones make up less than 15% of the sample. The sequenced sample was blood. The receptor set was obtained from a man aged 18 to 30 with Graves' ophthalmopathy.

The sample holds one count of this clonotype. One junction end disagrees with the germline gene, perhaps due to a read error. The V and J genes are TRBV2 and TRBJ1-1; D gene ambiguous. The CDR3 contains 15 residues. The germline V gene has CDR1 SNHLY and CDR2 FYNNEI. As DNA, the CDR3 is TGTGCCAGCAGTGGAACCTCGGTTGGGAACACTGAAGCTGTCTTT. Translated, it gives CASSGTSVGNTEAVF.

This clonotype was observed at least ten times. The chain carries TRBV12-3 or TRBV12-4 and TRBJ1-2, with 8 nucleotides matching TRBD1. The CDR3 is 14 amino acids. Germline trimming cut 4 bases from V and 1 base from J; bases unmatched to any gene: 2. CDR3: CASSSGGFNYGYTF. DNA of the CDR3: TGTGCCAGCAGTTCAGGGGGCTTTAACTATGGCTACACCTTC.

This clonotype was counted at least ten times. The chain uses TRBV13 and TRBJ2-3, with D tentatively TRBD1 or TRBD2 (5 bases each). CDR3 length: 15 amino acids. Germline CDR1 reads PRHDT; CDR2 reads FYEKMQ (reference sequence). V was shortened by 4 bases and J by 5 bases, with 16 bases between the two germline ends. Here the CDR3 reads CASSWGLGVGDTQYF. The CDR3 DNA reads TGTGCCAGCAGCTGGGGTTTGGGGGTTGGAGATACGCAGTATTTT. Full variable domain (rest looked up from reference TRBV13 and TRBJ2-3): AAGVIQSPRHLIKEKRETATLKCYPIPRHDTVYWYQQGPGQDPQFLISFYEKMQSDKGSIPDRFSAQQFSDYHSELNMSSLELGDSALYFCASSWGLGVGDTQYFGPGTRLTVL.

This chain uses TRBV3-1 with TRBJ2-5; no clear D gene. The CDR3 contains 12 residues. Germline-derived CDR1 and CDR2 are LGHDT and YNNKEL (reference sequence). The ends were cut back, 3 bases at V and 6 bases at J, with 8 bases in the middle. CDR3 amino acids: CASSHSRKTQYF. The CDR3 DNA reads as TGTGCCAGCAGCCATAGCCGAAAGACCCAGTACTTC.

This clonotype was seen a few times. The CDR3 coding sequence is TGTGCCAGCAGCCAAGAATGGCGGGGGGGCAACACCGGGGAGCTGTTTTTT. Residues: CASSQEWRGGNTGELFF. The rearrangement uses TRBV3-1 and TRBJ2-2, with TRBD2 matching 9 bases. CDR1 and CDR2 from the germline V gene are LGHDT and YNNKEL (reference sequence). The CDR3 spans 17 residues. V trimming: 0 bases; J trimming: 2 bases; junction bases outside the gene matches: 4.

The chain uses TRBV3-1 and TRBJ2-3, with 9 bases fitting TRBD1. The germline V gene encodes CDR1 LGHDT and CDR2 YNNKEL (reference sequence). J gave up 3 bases and V 4 bases, and 5 bases lay outside the gene matches. This CDR3 has 15 residues. The CDR3 sequence: CASSLAGTGTDTQYF. Here the CDR3 DNA reads TGTGCCAGCAGCCTCGCCGGGACAGGGACAGATACGCAGTATTTT.

The chain joins TRBV12-3 or TRBV12-4 to TRBJ1-2; D is unresolved. CDR3 length: 13 amino acids. Trimming stripped 6 bases from V and 5 bases from J, with 13 bases between. The CDR3 nucleotides read TGTGCCAGCAGCGTTGAAGCCCGATATGGCTACACCTTC. Protein: CASSVEARYGYTF.

This clonotype was detected many times. This sequence joins TRBV14 and TRBJ2-1; TRBD1 might be the D (7 bases). V was trimmed by 4 bases and J by 4 bases, leaving 14 bases between them. The length of the CDR3 is 15 residues. The germline V gene encodes CDR1 SGHDN and CDR2 FVKESK. CDR3: CASSRKQGRYNEQFF. The CDR3 region has the DNA TGTGCCAGCAGCCGCAAACAGGGGAGGTACAATGAGCAGTTCTTC.

This clonotype was counted ten times or more. V and J are TRBV18 and TRBJ2-3; D uncertain. Germline CDR1 reads KGHSH; CDR2 reads LQKENI. V lost 5 bases to trimming and J lost 5 bases, with 11 bases between them. The CDR3 is made up of 13 amino acids. CDR3 residues: CASSSAIQDTQYF. DNA of the CDR3: TGTGCCAGCTCAAGCGCCATCCAAGATACGCAGTATTTT.

This clonotype was observed many times. The chain couples TRBV30 to TRBJ2-1; 10 bases map to TRBD2. V was pared by 8 bases and J by 7 bases, with 11 bases of the junction left unmatched. This CDR3 comprises 14 residues. Germline CDR1 reads GTSNPN; CDR2 reads SVGIG (reference sequence). CDR3: CAAAPGLATNEQFF. The CDR3 coding sequence is TGTGCCGCCGCCCCGGGACTAGCGACTAATGAGCAGTTCTTC.

This clonotype was seen ten or more times. The CDR3 region is CASRDQGAPYNEQFF. As DNA, the CDR3 is TGTGCCAGCAGGGACCAGGGGGCTCCCTACAATGAGCAGTTCTTC. The chain links TRBV2 to TRBJ2-1, with 8 bases lining up with TRBD1. With 6 bases clipped from V and 2 bases from J, the junction kept 6 bases outside the gene matches. The germline V gene has CDR1 SNHLY and CDR2 FYNNEI. This CDR3 is built from 15 residues. The full variable domain, completed using reference TRBV2 and TRBJ2-1, is EPEVTQTPSHQVTQMGQEVILRCVPISNHLYFYWYRQILGQKVEFLVSFYNNEISEKSEIFDDQFSVERPDGSNFTLKIRSTKLEDSAMYFCASRDQGAPYNEQFFGPGTRLTVL.

This clonotype was seen at least ten times. This chain connects TRBV20-1 to TRBJ2-5; D is possibly TRBD2 (6 bases). The germline V gene encodes CDR1 DFQATT and CDR2 SNEGSKA (reference sequence). Trimming took 1 base from V and 2 from J, leaving 11 bases between them. This CDR3 has 14 residues. Here the CDR3 DNA reads TGCAGTGCTAGAGTAGGCGGGACGCAAGAGACCCAGTACTTC. This encodes CSARVGGTQETQYF.

The chain combines TRBV11-3 with TRBJ2-1, with TRBD1 matching over 10 bases. The CDR3 is made up of 15 amino acids. Trimming removed 5 bases from V and 4 bases from J; junction bases left unmatched: 5. Germline lookup yields CDR1 SGHNT and CDR2 YENEEA. CDR3: CASSDGTGVYNEQFF. CDR3 nucleotide sequence: TGTGCCAGCAGCGACGGGACAGGGGTTTACAATGAGCAGTTCTTC.

The table lists this clonotype with many counts. J is TRBJ2-1 and V is TRBV6-2 or TRBV6-3; D is uncertain. CDR3 size: 14 residues. Germline-derived CDR1 and CDR2 are MNHEY and SVGEGT. V dropped 0 bases and J dropped 4 bases, with 7 bases sitting between them. The CDR3 is CASSYSTEYNEQFF. In nucleotides, the CDR3 is TGTGCCAGCAGTTACTCTACGGAGTACAATGAGCAGTTCTTC.